This T cell receptor beta chain derives from a study of T-cell reconstitution after alpha-beta-depleted transplantation in children. Library preparation (for TCRbeta) was performed with unique molecular identifiers. Each CDR3 protein gets one entry after TCRdb re-called the PCR reads with MiXCR. The table shows about 77,000 distinct CDR3 sequences, with 15% to 20% occurring only once. General study findings and limits: The main origin of T-cell counts and diversity one year after transplant was newly produced T cells. In patients about two months after transplant, alpha-beta T cells reportedly arose from several hundred expanded graft clones. Day-60 TCRbeta diversity that was high in some patients was derived from surviving recipient T cells and thymic progenitors.

V shed 2 bases, J shed 2 bases, and the junction held 5 bases outside the gene matches. Germline CDR1 reads LNHDA; CDR2 reads SQIVND (reference sequence). The CDR3 is made up of 15 amino acids. This clonotype was seen a handful of times. Its cognate antigen is unknown. V gene TRBV19 combines with J gene TRBJ1-1; 7 positions match TRBD1. The specimen comprised PBMCs, mostly from graft donor cells, sampled 360 days after TCRalphabeta/CD19-depleted stem cell transplant. This receptor was obtained from a male patient between 2 and 15 years old who had a stem cell transplant for acute lymphoblastic leukemia, so the T cells may come from the graft donor. CDR3 region: CASSISDRFNTEAFF. CDR3 DNA sequence: TGTGCCAGTAGTATATCGGACAGGTTCAACACTGAAGCTTTCTTT.